The 29 T cell receptor beta chains below all came from one sample that was sequenced in a study of T cell repertoires in cytomegalovirus infection. No antigen has been assigned to these receptors. TCRdb used MiXCR to reprocess the reads, holding one entry per CDR3 protein. The sample records approximately 340,000 distinct CDR3 sequences, about 29% being singletons. Sequencing used cultured PBMCs, obtained from culture after CMV antigen stimulation. The receptor source for this set is a human donor in good health (CMV status not recorded). Some clones in this sample may be carry-over from other donors' samples.

This clonotype turned up a few times. The V call is TRBV12-5, the J call TRBJ2-1; D remains unclear. Germline assignment: CDR1 LGHNT and CDR2 FRNRAP. V was pared by 6 bases and J by 0 bases, with 12 bases between. CDR3 length: 15 amino acids. The CDR3 here is CASGETRSSYNEQFF. The CDR3 DNA sequence: TGTGCTAGTGGCGAGACACGTAGCTCCTACAATGAGCAGTTCTTC.

This clonotype has more than one count but fewer than ten. This sequence joins TRBV12-5 and TRBJ1-1; unclear D gene. In germline, CDR1 is LGHNT, CDR2 FRNRAP. Between the trimmed V and J ends, which lost 0 bases and 4 bases, there was a span of 6 bases. There are 13 residues in the CDR3. The DNA for the CDR3 is TGTGCTAGTGGTTTGGTACTCTCCACTGAAGCTTTCTTT. Translating it yields CASGLVLSTEAFF.

This clonotype was seen a few times. CDR3 sequence (DNA): TGTGCCAGCAGCTTAGCGAAGAGCGGGAGAGAGACCCAGTACTTC. Encoded protein: CASSLAKSGRETQYF. The chain couples TRBV7-9 to TRBJ2-5; 8 nucleotides match TRBD2. Trimming took 0 bases from V and 4 from J; bases not matched to a gene: 4. This CDR3 is built from 15 residues. Germline assignment: CDR1 SEHNR and CDR2 FQNEAQ (reference sequence).

The chain combines TRBV2 with TRBJ2-7, with D perhaps TRBD1 (7 bases). The CDR3 is 15 residues long. Trimming stripped 0 bases from V and 5 bases from J, with 14 bases between. Germline assignment: CDR1 SNHLY and CDR2 FYNNEI. The CDR3 nucleotides read TGTGCCAGCAGTGAAGCGCGGGACAGCCCCCACGAGCAGTACTTC. Translating gives CASSEARDSPHEQYF.

The chain uses TRBV6-1 and TRBJ1-1; possible D gene TRBD1, 5 bases. Trimming stripped 6 bases from V and 6 bases from J, with 17 bases between. From germline, CDR1 is MNHNS and CDR2 SASEGT. This CDR3 is built from 14 residues. CDR3 in DNA: TGTGCCAGCAGCCTCCCGGGGGGGATACCTGAAGCTTTCTTT. Its translation is CASSLPGGIPEAFF.

This clonotype was detected a few times. The CDR3 region has the DNA TGTGCCAGCAGCTCGGCAGGGGGCTATGGCTACACCTTC. Amino acids: CASSSAGGYGYTF. This rearrangement joins TRBV7-2 to TRBJ1-2; 7 bases agree with TRBD1. Germline V gene data show CDR1 as SGHTA and CDR2 as FQGNSA. The ends lost 4 bases at V and 4 bases at J; junction bases unmatched: 3. The CDR3 has 13 amino acids.

This chain links TRBV6-1 with TRBJ2-5; 7 bases map to TRBD1. Germline V CDR1 and CDR2: MNHNS, SASEGT. J lost 4 bases, V lost 10 bases, and 6 bases had no gene match. This CDR3 has 12 residues. The chain's CDR3 is CATTGVGETQYF. CDR3 in DNA: TGTGCCACCACAGGGGTTGGAGAGACCCAGTACTTC.

The rearrangement joins TRBV2 to TRBJ2-1; no firm D call. Trimming left V 5 bases short and J 0 bases short, with 14 bases between. This CDR3 is built from 16 residues. In germline, CDR1 is SNHLY, CDR2 FYNNEI. CDR3 loop: CASSPLPRRSYNEQFF. In DNA, the CDR3 is TGTGCCAGCAGTCCACTTCCTCGGCGCTCCTACAATGAGCAGTTCTTC. Full variable domain (remainder filled in from reference TRBV2 and TRBJ2-1): EPEVTQTPSHQVTQMGQEVILRCVPISNHLYFYWYRQILGQKVEFLVSFYNNEISEKSEIFDDQFSVERPDGSNFTLKIRSTKLEDSAMYFCASSPLPRRSYNEQFFGPGTRLTVL.

This clonotype has just a few counts. V is TRBV27 and J is TRBJ1-5; D remains ambiguous. The germline V and J ends were trimmed by 3 bases and 9 bases, with 12 bases remaining between them. The CDR3 spans 13 residues. Germline loops: CDR1 MNHEY, CDR2 SMNVEV (reference sequence). Here the CDR3 reads CASSFRRFRPQHF. The CDR3 nucleotides are TGTGCCAGCAGTTTTAGAAGGTTCAGGCCCCAGCATTTT.

The CDR3, as DNA: TGTGCCAGCAGCTTGCCCCCGGGACGGATGAATCGTGGGGCCAACGTCCTGACTTTC. It encodes CASSLPPGRMNRGANVLTF. The chain has TRBV7-9 and TRBJ2-6; D may match TRBD1 or TRBD2 (5 bases each). Trimming took off 3 bases at V and 3 bases at J, with 21 bases between the two ends. CDR1 and CDR2 (germline): SEHNR, FQNEAQ (reference sequence). This CDR3 comprises 19 residues. Supplemented by reference TRBV7-9 and TRBJ2-6, the full variable domain reads DTGVSQNPRHKITKRGQNVTFRCDPISEHNRLYWYRQTLGQGPEFLTYFQNEAQLEKSRLLSDRFSAERPKGSFSTLEIQRTEQGDSAMYLCASSLPPGRMNRGANVLTFGAGSRLTVL.

The rearrangement joins TRBV28 to TRBJ2-1; D possibly corresponds to TRBD1 (5 bases). This CDR3 is built from 13 residues. Trimming stripped 2 bases from V and 8 bases from J, with 10 bases between. Germline CDR1 is MDHEN and CDR2 is SYDVKM. In DNA form, the CDR3 reads TGTGCCAGCAGTTTAGAAAGACAGCATGAGCAGTTCTTC. Translated, it gives CASSLERQHEQFF.

This clonotype was recorded a few times. The V and J genes are TRBV4-1 and TRBJ1-4; tentative D call: TRBD1 (6 bases). Trimming left V 4 bases short and J 6 bases short, with 18 bases between. This CDR3 comprises 16 residues. Germline V CDR1 and CDR2: MGHRA, YSYEKL. As DNA, the CDR3 is TGCGCCAGCAGCCCGGGGCGGGGGCAAGGGGATGAAAAACTGTTTTTT. This translates into CASSPGRGQGDEKLFF.

The chain links TRBV7-2 to TRBJ2-5, with D possibly matching TRBD1 (5 bases). CDR3 length: 17 residues. Trimming pared 5 bases from V and 5 bases from J, leaving 24 bases between. Germline CDR1 reads SGHTA; CDR2 reads FQGNSA. This CDR3 reads CASSTHLQVTRAETQYF. The CDR3 nucleotides are TGTGCCAGCAGCACTCACTTACAGGTTACCCGGGCGGAGACCCAGTACTTC.

This chain links TRBV2 with TRBJ1-2, with 9 bases fitting TRBD1. Germline lookup yields CDR1 SNHLY and CDR2 FYNNEI. The V segment lost 5 bases and the J segment 0 bases; nucleotides outside the gene matches: 4. This CDR3 has 15 amino acids. This chain's CDR3 is CASSRDRAANYGYTF. For the CDR3, the DNA is TGTGCCAGCAGTAGGGACAGGGCCGCTAACTATGGCTACACCTTC. Drawing the rest from reference TRBV2 and TRBJ1-2, the complete variable domain is EPEVTQTPSHQVTQMGQEVILRCVPISNHLYFYWYRQILGQKVEFLVSFYNNEISEKSEIFDDQFSVERPDGSNFTLKIRSTKLEDSAMYFCASSRDRAANYGYTFGSGTRLTVV.

CDR3 sequence: CASSGSRGGIFGGYTF. Here the CDR3 DNA reads TGTGCCAGCAGTGGATCCAGGGGGGGAATTTTTGGTGGCTACACCTTC. The chain couples TRBV2 to TRBJ1-2; TRBD1 matches 7 bases. CDR1 is SNHLY and CDR2 is FYNNEI in the germline V gene. V dropped 4 bases and J dropped 7; count of bases not matched to a gene: 15. The CDR3 has 16 residues.

This clonotype was detected a few times. This chain uses TRBV6-2 or TRBV6-3 with TRBJ1-1; D might be TRBD1 (6 bases). Germline loops: CDR1 MNHEY, CDR2 SVGEGT. The length of the CDR3 is 15 residues. Between the trimmed V and J ends, which lost 5 bases and 4 bases, there was a span of 17 bases. The CDR3 nucleotides are TGTGCCAGCAGTGTGGGGGGGCTTCGGAGCACTGAAGCTTTCTTT. The encoded protein is CASSVGGLRSTEAFF.

This CDR3 reads CASSIMDGTSGYNEQFF. DNA of the CDR3: TGTGCCAGTAGTATTATGGACGGGACTAGCGGCTACAATGAGCAGTTCTTC. The genes are TRBV19 and TRBJ2-1; 11 nucleotides match TRBD2. The CDR3 runs 17 residues. The J segment lost 3 bases and the V segment lost 3 bases, leaving 7 bases of the junction unmatched. Germline lookup yields CDR1 LNHDA and CDR2 SQIVND (reference sequence).

This clonotype was found a few times. The CDR3 here is CASSPIRALGETQYF. As DNA, the CDR3 is TGTGCCAGCAGTCCAATCCGGGCCCTTGGAGAGACCCAGTACTTC. This chain uses TRBV28 with TRBJ2-5, with no clear D. The length of the CDR3 is 15 residues. V was shortened by 5 bases and J by 4 bases, with 17 bases between the two germline ends. Germline-derived CDR1 and CDR2 are MDHEN and SYDVKM.

This clonotype was counted many times. V and J are TRBV29-1 and TRBJ2-1; TRBD2 matches at 14 bases. The length of the CDR3 is 17 residues. Trimming took 2 bases from V and 4 from J; bases not matched to a gene: 7. Germline V gives CDR1 SQVTM, CDR2 ANQGSEA. In DNA, the CDR3 is TGCAGCGTTGAAAGCCGACTAGCGGGGGGGCCGTACAATGAGCAGTTCTTC. Amino acid sequence: CSVESRLAGGPYNEQFF.

This clonotype showed up just a few times. The V and J genes are TRBV7-3 and TRBJ1-1; D is perhaps TRBD1 (5 bases). Per the germline V gene, CDR1 is SGHTA and CDR2 is FQGTGA. V was shortened by 5 bases and J by 3 bases, with 25 bases between the two germline ends. This CDR3 spans 18 amino acids. As DNA, the CDR3 is TGTGCCAGCAGCGCCCAGACCGGGACGAAATTATGGGACACTGAAGCTTTCTTT. Its translation is CASSAQTGTKLWDTEAFF.

This chain connects TRBV15 to TRBJ2-1; the match to TRBD2 covers 7 bases. There are 15 residues in the CDR3. Trimming cost V 1 base and J 4 bases; bases outside gene matches: 4. Germline V gene sequence: CDR1 LNHNV, CDR2 YYDKDF (reference sequence). CDR3 region: CATSRAREWYNEQFF. For the CDR3, the DNA is TGTGCCACCAGCAGAGCGCGGGAGTGGTACAATGAGCAGTTCTTC.

In its sample, this clonotype was seen a few times. Written as DNA, the CDR3 is TGCGCCAGCAGCTCAAGCGGACAGGGCAGCGAGACCCAGTACTTC. Protein sequence: CASSSSGQGSETQYF. V is TRBV5-1 and J is TRBJ2-5, with 8 positions matching TRBD1. There are 15 residues in the CDR3. Germline CDR1 is SGHRS and CDR2 is YFSETQ. Losses at the gene ends were 3 bases for V and 5 bases for J; bases not matched to a gene: 9.

This clonotype was recorded once. The chain has TRBV15 and TRBJ1-1; D is possibly TRBD1 (5 bases). There are 13 residues in the CDR3. CDR1 is LNHNV and CDR2 is YYDKDF in the germline V gene (reference sequence). V was cut by 1 base and J by 6 bases, with 9 bases left in between. CDR3 nucleotides: TGTGCCACCAGCAGAGTTATAGGGGCTGAAGCTTTCTTT. The encoded protein is CATSRVIGAEAFF. Full variable domain (remainder filled in from reference TRBV15 and TRBJ1-1): DAMVIQNPRYQVTQFGKPVTLSCSQTLNHNVMYWYQQKSSQAPKLLFHYYDKDFNNEADTPDNFQSRRPNTSFCFLDIRSPGLGDTAMYLCATSRVIGAEAFFGQGTRLTVV.

The CDR3 sequence: CASFSWTSGKSNTGELFF. The CDR3 DNA is TGTGCCAGTTTTTCCTGGACTAGCGGCAAATCGAACACCGGGGAGCTGTTTTTT. This sequence joins TRBV28 and TRBJ2-2, with 10 bases lining up with TRBD2. The CDR3 covers 18 residues. Germline lookup yields CDR1 MDHEN and CDR2 SYDVKM. The V segment lost 9 bases and the J segment 0 bases; nucleotides outside the gene matches: 13.

The V call is TRBV7-6, the J call TRBJ2-7, with D tentatively TRBD2 (6 bases). The CDR3 has 14 residues. Germline V lookup: CDR1 SGHVS, CDR2 FNYEAQ. Trimming took 6 bases from V and 0 from J, leaving 12 bases between them. CDR3 in amino acids: CASSNTGLSYEQYF. The DNA of the CDR3 is TGTGCCAGCAGTAACACGGGACTCTCCTACGAGCAGTACTTC.

This rearrangement joins TRBV2 to TRBJ1-1; 8 bases map to TRBD1. The CDR3 consists of 13 residues. Germline CDR1 SNHLY, CDR2 FYNNEI. Unmatched junction bases numbered 6, after V lost 7 bases and J lost 5 bases. CDR3 sequence: CASTWQGATEAFF. The CDR3 nucleotides read TGTGCCAGCACCTGGCAGGGGGCAACTGAAGCTTTCTTT.

V usage is TRBV4-1 and J usage is TRBJ1-1, with 7 bases aligning to TRBD1. V dropped 4 bases and J dropped 1; count of bases not matched to a gene: 18. This CDR3 has 19 residues. Germline values: CDR1 MGHRA, CDR2 YSYEKL. The CDR3 coding sequence is TGCGCCAGCAGCCCTTTATTTGGGACAGCGGTCGGCTGGAACACTGAAGCTTTCTTT. Amino acid sequence: CASSPLFGTAVGWNTEAFF.

The rearrangement uses TRBV7-2 and TRBJ1-3, with a weak D call TRBD1 (5 bases). The CDR3 runs 16 residues. The ends were cut back, 2 bases at V and 0 bases at J, with 11 bases in the middle. Germline lookup yields CDR1 SGHTA and CDR2 FQGNSA. CDR3 DNA sequence: TGTGCCAGCAGCTTAAAAACCGGGACCTCTGGAAACACCATATATTTT. Translating gives CASSLKTGTSGNTIYF.

This clonotype has ten or more counts. The chain links TRBV7-3 to TRBJ2-3; 8 bases are shared with TRBD2. V lost 6 bases and J lost 5; bases outside the gene matches: 1. Germline V gene data show CDR1 as SGHTA and CDR2 as FQGTGA. The CDR3 consists of 12 residues. The CDR3 DNA reads TGTGCCAGCAGGGGACTAGGAGATACGCAGTATTTT. Protein: CASRGLGDTQYF.